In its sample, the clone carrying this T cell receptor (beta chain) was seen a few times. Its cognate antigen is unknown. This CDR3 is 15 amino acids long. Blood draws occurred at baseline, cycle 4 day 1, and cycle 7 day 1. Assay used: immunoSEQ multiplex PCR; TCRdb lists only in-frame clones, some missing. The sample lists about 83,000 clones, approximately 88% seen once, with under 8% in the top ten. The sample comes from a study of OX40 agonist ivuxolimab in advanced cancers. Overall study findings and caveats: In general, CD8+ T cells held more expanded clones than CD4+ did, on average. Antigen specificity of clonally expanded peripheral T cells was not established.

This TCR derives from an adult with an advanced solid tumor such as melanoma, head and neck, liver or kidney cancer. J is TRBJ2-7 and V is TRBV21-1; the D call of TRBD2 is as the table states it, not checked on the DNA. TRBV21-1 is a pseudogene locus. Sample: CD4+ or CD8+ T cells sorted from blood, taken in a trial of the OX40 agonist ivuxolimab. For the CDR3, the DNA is TGTGCCAGCAGCAAAGGGCCTAGCGCCTCCTACGAGCAGTACTTC. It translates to CASSKGPSASYEQYF.